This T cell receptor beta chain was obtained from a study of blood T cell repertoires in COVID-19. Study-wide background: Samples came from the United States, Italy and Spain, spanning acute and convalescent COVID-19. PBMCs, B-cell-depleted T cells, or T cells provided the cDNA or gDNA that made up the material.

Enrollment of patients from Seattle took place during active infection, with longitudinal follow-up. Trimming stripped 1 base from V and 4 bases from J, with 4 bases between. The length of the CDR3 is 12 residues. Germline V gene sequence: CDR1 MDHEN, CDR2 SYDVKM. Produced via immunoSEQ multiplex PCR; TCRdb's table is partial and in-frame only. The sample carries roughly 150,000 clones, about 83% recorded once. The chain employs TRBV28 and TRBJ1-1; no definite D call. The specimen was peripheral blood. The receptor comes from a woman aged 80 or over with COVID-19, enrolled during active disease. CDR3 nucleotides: TGTGCCAGCAGTTTATCTATCACTGAAGCTTTCTTT. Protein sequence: CASSLSITEAFF.